This is a list of T cell receptor beta chains from one sample in a study of T cells in Graves' hyperthyroidism and ophthalmopathy. Via MiXCR, TCRdb re-called the multiplex PCR reads, giving one row per CDR3 protein. The table has hundreds of thousands of distinct CDR3 sequences, 16% seen once. The specimen sequenced was blood. These TCRs come from a woman aged 18 to 35 with Graves' hyperthyroidism. CDR3s include the opening cysteine and the closing phenylalanine or tryptophan. Fields, in order: clone size, V gene, D gene, CDR3 length, J gene, CDR3 DNA, CDR3 protein. A D gene is named only where the DNA matches it firmly. Only some rows state a clone size, as once, few, many or a class for expanded clones.

many,TRBV15,TRBD1,13,TRBJ1-4,TGTGCCACCAGGTCAAGGGGGCCTGAAAAACTGTTTTTT,CATRSRGPEKLFF
many,TRBV3-1,TRBD1,15,TRBJ1-5,TGTGCCAGCAGCCAAGTTGGGACAGGGAATCAGCCCCAGCATTTT,CASSQVGTGNQPQHF
few,TRBV6-2/TRBV6-3,.,15,TRBJ1-4,TGTGCCAGCTCGTCTTTATATCCGGTGCGGGAAAAACTGTTTTTT,CASSSLYPVREKLFF
many,TRBV5-1,.,15,TRBJ1-6,TGCGCCAGCAGTGATCTGAGGGGCCCTACTTCACCCCTCCACTTT,CASSDLRGPTSPLHF
many,TRBV5-1,.,16,TRBJ2-7,TGCGCCAGCAGCTTGGAAGCGGCAGGGAGAGCCTACGAGCAGTACTTC,CASSLEAAGRAYEQYF
.,TRBV19,.,13,TRBJ1-2,TGTGCCAGTAGTAGTCACCGAAACTATGGCTACACCTTC,CASSSHRNYGYTF
few,TRBV6-1,.,14,TRBJ2-2,TGTGCCAGCGCCTTTAGGTGGGATACCGGGGAGCTGTTTTTT,CASAFRWDTGELFF
many,TRBV6-2/TRBV6-3,.,12,TRBJ2-7,TGTGCCAGCAGTTACTCGTTTGACGAGCAGTACTTC,CASSYSFDEQYF
few,TRBV6-2/TRBV6-3,.,14,TRBJ2-4,TGTGCCAGCAGTTTCGTGGGGGCCAAAAACATTCAGTACTTC,CASSFVGAKNIQYF
many,TRBV12-3/TRBV12-4,TRBD1,15,TRBJ2-7,TGTGCCAGCAGTTCCTCAGACAGGGGGTCCTACGAGCAGTACTTC,CASSSSDRGSYEQYF
.,TRBV7-9,.,14,TRBJ1-2,TGTGCCAGCAGCTTAGCACAGGCCCCCTATGGCTACACCTTC,CASSLAQAPYGYTF
many,TRBV4-1,TRBD2,15,TRBJ2-7,TGTGCCAGCAGCCAAGATAGCGGGAGGGCCTACGAGCAGTACTTC,CASSQDSGRAYEQYF
.,TRBV28,TRBD1,12,TRBJ1-2,TGTGCCACTTCCCAGACAGGGAGAGGCTACACCTTC,CATSQTGRGYTF
.,TRBV9,.,11,TRBJ2-3,TGTGCCAGCAGCAACCCCGATACGCAGTATTTT,CASSNPDTQYF
few,TRBV5-4,.,15,TRBJ2-2,TGTGCCAGCAGCTTTCGGACAGACAACTCCGGGGAGCTGTTTTTT,CASSFRTDNSGELFF
few,TRBV19,.,16,TRBJ1-2,TGTGCCAGTACTGGGAAGCAGAGGGGAAGTGACTATGGCTACACCTTC,CASTGKQRGSDYGYTF
.,TRBV7-9,TRBD2,17,TRBJ2-1,TGTGCCAGCAGCTCCTTGCGGGGGGCAAGCTCCTACAATGAGCAGTTCTTC,CASSSLRGASSYNEQFF
few,TRBV20-1,TRBD2,14,TRBJ2-7,TGCAGTGCCCGCCTAGCGGGGGGTTTCTACGAGCAGTACTTC,CSARLAGGFYEQYF
many,TRBV7-3,.,15,TRBJ1-1,TGTGCCAGCAGCTTAGGAGGATCCGGGGCGACTGAAGCTTTCTTT,CASSLGGSGATEAFF
.,TRBV14,.,15,TRBJ1-4,TGTGCCAGCAGCCACTTGGAGATGGCTAATGAAAAACTGTTTTTT,CASSHLEMANEKLFF
.,TRBV5-1,.,12,TRBJ2-5,TGCGCCAGCAAACTAGCCCAAGAGACCCAGTACTTC,CASKLAQETQYF
many,TRBV11-3,TRBD2,15,TRBJ2-1,TGTGCCAGCAGCTTTCTAGCGGGGGGGCCCCGAGGGCAGTTCTTC,CASSFLAGGPRGQFF
many,TRBV6-1,.,12,TRBJ1-2,TGTGCCAGCAGGGAGTATATCTATGGCTACACCTTC,CASREYIYGYTF
many,TRBV7-2,TRBD1,14,TRBJ1-2,TGTGCCAGCAGCCCGGACAGGGGGAGGAATGGCTACACCTTC,CASSPDRGRNGYTF
many,TRBV6-1,TRBD2,17,TRBJ2-3,TGTGCCAGCAGTGAAACCTTCCGGACTAGTAGCCCAGATACGCAGTATTTT,CASSETFRTSSPDTQYF
many,TRBV18,.,11,TRBJ2-5,TGTGCCAGCAGCACCCAAGAGACCCAGTACTTC,CASSTQETQYF
few,TRBV5-1,.,14,TRBJ2-2,TGCGCCAGCAGATTTGATGGGGGAGTCGGGGAGCTGTTTTTT,CASRFDGGVGELFF
.,TRBV12-3/TRBV12-4,TRBD2,14,TRBJ2-3,TGTGCCAGCATGGGCGGGGGGGCTGTGGATACGCAGTATTTT,CASMGGGAVDTQYF
many,TRBV12-3/TRBV12-4,TRBD1,15,TRBJ2-2,TGTGCCAGCAGTTTGAGGGACAGGAACACCGGGGAGCTGTTTTTT,CASSLRDRNTGELFF
.,TRBV6-1,.,16,TRBJ1-2,TGTGCCAGCAGTCACCCAGGGGTCCGGGAGTCTAGAGGCTACACCTTC,CASSHPGVRESRGYTF
many,TRBV27,.,14,TRBJ1-1,TGTGCCAGCTCCCAGGCCTATTTGGGGACTGAAGCTTTCTTT,CASSQAYLGTEAFF
.,TRBV20-1,.,15,TRBJ1-3,TGCAGTGCTAGAGCGAAAAGGCAGGATGGAAACACCATATATTTT,CSARAKRQDGNTIYF
many,TRBV28,.,14,TRBJ1-3,TGTGCCAGCAGTTTTGGGGGGACTGGAAACACCATATATTTT,CASSFGGTGNTIYF
many,TRBV3-1,.,18,TRBJ2-3,TGTGCCAGCAGCACTCGCACCCCAACCGGGAGCGTCACAGATACGCAGTATTTT,CASSTRTPTGSVTDTQYF
many,TRBV20-1,.,14,TRBJ1-5,TGCAGTGCTAGAAGCCCAGAAAGCAATCAGCCCCAGCATTTT,CSARSPESNQPQHF
many,TRBV24-1,TRBD2,15,TRBJ2-3,TGTGCCACCAGTGTAGCGGGGGGATACACAGATACGCAGTATTTT,CATSVAGGYTDTQYF
many,TRBV12-3/TRBV12-4,TRBD2,15,TRBJ2-3,TGTGCCAGCATTAGTAGCGGGAGGGGTCCAGATACGCAGTATTTT,CASISSGRGPDTQYF
many,TRBV7-9,TRBD2,17,TRBJ2-7,TGTGCCAGCAGCTTACCTAGCGGGAGCCCCGGGTCCTACGAGCAGTACTTC,CASSLPSGSPGSYEQYF
.,TRBV19,TRBD2,16,TRBJ2-6,TGTGCCAGTAGTGGACTAGCGGGAGTTGGGGCCAACGTCCTGACTTTC,CASSGLAGVGANVLTF
.,TRBV4-3,TRBD2,14,TRBJ2-7,TGCGCCAGCAGCCAATACGGGGGGAATTACGAGCAGTACTTC,CASSQYGGNYEQYF
.,TRBV19,TRBD1,16,TRBJ2-2,TGTGCCAGTAGACGCCCGGGACAGGGGGTCTCCGGGGAGCTGTTTTTT,CASRRPGQGVSGELFF
few,TRBV11-2,.,16,TRBJ1-1,TGTGCCAGCAGCCCCCTCCGGCGGGGATTGAACACTGAAGCTTTCTTT,CASSPLRRGLNTEAFF
few,TRBV6-2/TRBV6-3,.,17,TRBJ2-1,TGTGCCAGCAGTTACTTCCCTTTACAATTAGGGAGGAATGAGCAGTTCTTC,CASSYFPLQLGRNEQFF
many,TRBV20-1,TRBD1,14,TRBJ1-1,TGCAGTGCTAGGGGGGACAGGGCGAACACTGAAGCTTTCTTT,CSARGDRANTEAFF
many,TRBV11-3,.,16,TRBJ1-2,TGTGCCAGCAGCTTAGATAAGCCGGACGGATCCTATGGCTACACCTTC,CASSLDKPDGSYGYTF
few,TRBV24-1,.,14,TRBJ2-5,TGTGCCACCAGTGATTCAGTCTTACGAGAGACCCAGTACTTC,CATSDSVLRETQYF
.,TRBV7-2,.,12,TRBJ1-2,TGTGCCAGCAGCTTATTTGCCGATGGCTACACCTTC,CASSLFADGYTF
few,TRBV2,TRBD2,13,TRBJ2-7,TGTGCCAGCAGGCGACTAGCGGACTACGAGCAGTACTTC,CASRRLADYEQYF
.,TRBV6-5,TRBD1,14,TRBJ1-6,TGTGCCAGCAGTTACTATACAGGGGATTCACCCCTCCACTTT,CASSYYTGDSPLHF
many,TRBV18,TRBD1,15,TRBJ1-2,TGTGCCAGCTCACCACTGGGGACAGAACTCAATGGCTACACCTTC,CASSPLGTELNGYTF
many,TRBV7-2,.,12,TRBJ1-1,TGTGCCAGCGGGACCTACCTGGCGGAAGCTTTCTTT,CASGTYLAEAFF